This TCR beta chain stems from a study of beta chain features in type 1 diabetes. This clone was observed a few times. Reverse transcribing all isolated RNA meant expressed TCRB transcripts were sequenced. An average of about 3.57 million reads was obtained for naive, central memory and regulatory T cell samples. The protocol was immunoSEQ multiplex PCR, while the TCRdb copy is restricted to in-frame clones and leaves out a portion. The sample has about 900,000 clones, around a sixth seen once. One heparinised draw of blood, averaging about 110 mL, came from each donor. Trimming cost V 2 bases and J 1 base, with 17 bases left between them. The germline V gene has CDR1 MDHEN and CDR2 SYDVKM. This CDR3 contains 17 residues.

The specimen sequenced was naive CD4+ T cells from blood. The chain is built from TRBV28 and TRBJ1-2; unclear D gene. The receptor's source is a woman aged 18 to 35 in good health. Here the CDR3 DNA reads TGTGCCAGCAGTTTACCATCCCGGCAGCAGAGTAACTATGGCTACACCTTC. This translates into CASSLPSRQQSNYGYTF.